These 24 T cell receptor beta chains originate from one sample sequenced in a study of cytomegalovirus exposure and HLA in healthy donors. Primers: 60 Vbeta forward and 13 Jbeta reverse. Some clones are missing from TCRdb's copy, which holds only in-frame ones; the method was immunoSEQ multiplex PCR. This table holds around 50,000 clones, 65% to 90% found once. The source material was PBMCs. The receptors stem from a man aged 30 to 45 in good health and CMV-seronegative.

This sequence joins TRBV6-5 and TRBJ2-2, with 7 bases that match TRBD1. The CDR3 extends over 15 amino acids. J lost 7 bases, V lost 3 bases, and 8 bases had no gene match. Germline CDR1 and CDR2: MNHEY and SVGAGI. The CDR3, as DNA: TGTGCCAGCAGTTATTCCGACAGGGTGAGCGGGGAGCTGTTTTTT. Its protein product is CASSYSDRVSGELFF.

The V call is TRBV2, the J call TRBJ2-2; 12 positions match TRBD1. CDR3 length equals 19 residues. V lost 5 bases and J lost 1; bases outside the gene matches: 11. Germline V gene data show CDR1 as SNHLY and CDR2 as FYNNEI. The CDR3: CASSSVPGQGAQNTGELFF. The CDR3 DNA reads TGTGCCAGCAGTTCGGTCCCGGGACAGGGGGCGCAGAACACCGGGGAGCTGTTTTTT.

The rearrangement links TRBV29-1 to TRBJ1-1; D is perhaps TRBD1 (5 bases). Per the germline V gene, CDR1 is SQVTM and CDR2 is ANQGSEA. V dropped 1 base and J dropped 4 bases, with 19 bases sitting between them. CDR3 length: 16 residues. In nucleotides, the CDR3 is TGCAGCGTTGAAGCGCGGGGGGGACCCCGAGTCACTGAAGCTTTCTTT. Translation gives CSVEARGGPRVTEAFF.

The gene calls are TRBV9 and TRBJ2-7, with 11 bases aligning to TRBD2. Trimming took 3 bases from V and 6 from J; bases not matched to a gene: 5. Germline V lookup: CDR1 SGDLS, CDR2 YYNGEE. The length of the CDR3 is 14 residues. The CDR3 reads CASSARLAGSEQYF. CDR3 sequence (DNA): TGTGCCAGCAGCGCTAGACTAGCGGGAAGCGAGCAGTACTTC.

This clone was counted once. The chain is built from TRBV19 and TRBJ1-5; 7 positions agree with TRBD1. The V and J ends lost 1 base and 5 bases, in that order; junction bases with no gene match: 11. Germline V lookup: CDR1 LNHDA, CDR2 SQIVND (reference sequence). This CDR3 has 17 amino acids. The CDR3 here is CASSIGFTGVHYQPQHF. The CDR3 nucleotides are TGTGCCAGTAGTATAGGGTTTACAGGGGTCCACTATCAGCCCCAGCATTTT.

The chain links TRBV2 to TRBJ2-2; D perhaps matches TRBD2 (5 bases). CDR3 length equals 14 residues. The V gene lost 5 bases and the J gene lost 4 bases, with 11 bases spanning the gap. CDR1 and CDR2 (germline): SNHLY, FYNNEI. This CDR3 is CASSSGVGTGELFF. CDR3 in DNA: TGTGCCAGCAGTTCCGGGGTTGGCACCGGGGAGCTGTTTTTT.

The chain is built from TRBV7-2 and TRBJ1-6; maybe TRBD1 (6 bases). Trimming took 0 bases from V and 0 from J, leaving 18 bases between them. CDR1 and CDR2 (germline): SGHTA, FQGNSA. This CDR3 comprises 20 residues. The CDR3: CASSLAVGQRLYSYNSPLHF. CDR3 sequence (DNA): TGTGCCAGCAGCTTAGCAGTGGGACAAAGGCTTTACTCCTATAATTCACCCCTCCACTTT.

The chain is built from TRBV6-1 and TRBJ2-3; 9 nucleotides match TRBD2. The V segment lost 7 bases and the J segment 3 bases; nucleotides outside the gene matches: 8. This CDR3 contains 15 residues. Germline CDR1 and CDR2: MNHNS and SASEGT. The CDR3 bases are TGTGCCAGCACTTTCGACAGCGGGGGGACAGATACGCAGTATTTT. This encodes CASTFDSGGTDTQYF.

CDR3 sequence reads: CATSRGLAGGYEQYF. The CDR3 coding sequence is TGTGCCACCAGCAGAGGACTAGCGGGAGGGTACGAGCAGTACTTC. The chain employs TRBV15 and TRBJ2-7, with 14 bases identical to TRBD2. With 1 base clipped from V and 4 bases from J, the junction kept 0 bases outside the gene matches. The CDR3 loop spans 15 amino acids. Germline CDR1 reads LNHNV; CDR2 reads YYDKDF (reference sequence).

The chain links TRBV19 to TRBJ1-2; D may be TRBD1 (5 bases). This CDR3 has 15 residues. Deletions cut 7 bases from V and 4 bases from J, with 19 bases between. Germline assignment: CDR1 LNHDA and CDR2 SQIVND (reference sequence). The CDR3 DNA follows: TGTGCCAGTACCGGCGGTGGCAGGGTGGGCTATGGCTACACCTTC. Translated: CASTGGGRVGYGYTF.

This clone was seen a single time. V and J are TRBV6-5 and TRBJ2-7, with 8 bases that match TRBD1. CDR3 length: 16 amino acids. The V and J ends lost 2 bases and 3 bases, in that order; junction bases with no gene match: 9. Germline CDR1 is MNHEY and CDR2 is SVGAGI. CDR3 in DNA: TGTGCCAGCAGTTACCGGGACAGGCTGCTATTCTACGAGCAGTACTTC. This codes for CASSYRDRLLFYEQYF.

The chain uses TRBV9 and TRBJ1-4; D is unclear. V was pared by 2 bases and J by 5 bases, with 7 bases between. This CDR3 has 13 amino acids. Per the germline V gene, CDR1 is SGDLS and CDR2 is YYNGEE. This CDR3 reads CASSVGSNEKLFF. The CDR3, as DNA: TGTGCCAGCAGCGTGGGCAGCAATGAAAAACTGTTTTTT.

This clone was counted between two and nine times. In DNA, the CDR3 is TGCGCCAGCAGCTTGGCGAACAGCGGGACGTACGAGCAGTACTTC. Translation: CASSLANSGTYEQYF. This rearrangement joins TRBV5-1 to TRBJ2-7; 7 positions agree with TRBD2. Per germline, CDR1 SGHRS and CDR2 YFSETQ. CDR3 length: 15 residues. V gave up 0 bases and J gave up 4 bases; unmatched junction bases: 7.

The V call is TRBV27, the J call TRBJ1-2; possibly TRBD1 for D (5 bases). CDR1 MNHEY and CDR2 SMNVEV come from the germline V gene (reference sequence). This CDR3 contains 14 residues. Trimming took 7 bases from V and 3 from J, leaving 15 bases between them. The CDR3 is CASMKGAADYGYTF. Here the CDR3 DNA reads TGTGCCAGCATGAAAGGGGCGGCGGACTATGGCTACACCTTC.

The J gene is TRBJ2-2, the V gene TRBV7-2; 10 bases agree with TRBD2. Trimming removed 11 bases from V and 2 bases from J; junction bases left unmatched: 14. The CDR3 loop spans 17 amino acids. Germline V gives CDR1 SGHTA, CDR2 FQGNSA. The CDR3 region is CASRGSGGPFNTGELFF. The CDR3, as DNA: TGTGCCTCCCGAGGTAGCGGGGGGCCCTTCAACACCGGGGAGCTGTTTTTT. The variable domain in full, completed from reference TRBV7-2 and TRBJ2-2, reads GAGVSQSPSNKVTEKGKDVELRCDPISGHTALYWYRQSLGQGLEFLIYFQGNSAPDKSGLPSDRFSAERTGGSVSTLTIQRTQQEDSAVYLCASRGSGGPFNTGELFFGEGSRLTVL.

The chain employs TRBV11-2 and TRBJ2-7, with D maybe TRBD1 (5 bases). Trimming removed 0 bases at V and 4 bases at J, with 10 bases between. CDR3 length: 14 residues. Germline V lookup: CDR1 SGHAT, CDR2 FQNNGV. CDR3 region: CASSLDRDLYEQYF. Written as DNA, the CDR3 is TGTGCCAGCAGCTTAGACAGGGATCTATACGAGCAGTACTTC.

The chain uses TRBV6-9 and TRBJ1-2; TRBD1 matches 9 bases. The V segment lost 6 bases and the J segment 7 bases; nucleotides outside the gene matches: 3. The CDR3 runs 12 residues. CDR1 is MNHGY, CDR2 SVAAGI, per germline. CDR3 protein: CASRGQGGGYTF. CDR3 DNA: TGTGCCAGCAGGGGACAGGGTGGTGGCTACACCTTC.

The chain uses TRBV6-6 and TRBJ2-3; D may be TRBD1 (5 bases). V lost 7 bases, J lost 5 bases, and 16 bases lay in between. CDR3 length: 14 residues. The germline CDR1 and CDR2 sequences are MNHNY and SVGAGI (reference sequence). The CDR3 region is CASTKQDVEDTQYF. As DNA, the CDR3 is TGTGCCAGCACCAAACAGGACGTGGAAGATACGCAGTATTTT.

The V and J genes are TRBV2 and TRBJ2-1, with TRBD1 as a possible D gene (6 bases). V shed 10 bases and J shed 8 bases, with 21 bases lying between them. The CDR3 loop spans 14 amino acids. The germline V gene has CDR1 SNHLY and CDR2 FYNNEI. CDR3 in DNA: TGTGCCACCAAAAGTCTCGGGACAACCGATGAGCAGTTCTTC. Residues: CATKSLGTTDEQFF.

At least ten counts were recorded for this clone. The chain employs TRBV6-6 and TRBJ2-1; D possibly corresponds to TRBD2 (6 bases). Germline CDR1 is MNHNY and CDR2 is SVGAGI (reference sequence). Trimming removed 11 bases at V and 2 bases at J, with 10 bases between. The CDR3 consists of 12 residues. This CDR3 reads CAFGGAYNEQFF. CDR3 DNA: TGTGCCTTCGGAGGGGCCTACAATGAGCAGTTCTTC.

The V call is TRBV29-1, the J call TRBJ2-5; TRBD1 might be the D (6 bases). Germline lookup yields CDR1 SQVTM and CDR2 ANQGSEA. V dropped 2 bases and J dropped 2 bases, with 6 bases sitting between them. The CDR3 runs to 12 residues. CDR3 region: CSVERGQETQYF. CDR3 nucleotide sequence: TGCAGCGTTGAAAGGGGGCAAGAGACCCAGTACTTC.

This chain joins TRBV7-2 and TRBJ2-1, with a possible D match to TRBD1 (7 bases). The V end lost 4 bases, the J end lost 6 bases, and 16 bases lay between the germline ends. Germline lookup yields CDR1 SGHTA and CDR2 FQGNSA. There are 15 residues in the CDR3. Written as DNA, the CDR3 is TGTGCCAGCAGCTCACGCGGGACAGCCGCCAATGAGCAGTTCTTC. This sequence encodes CASSSRGTAANEQFF. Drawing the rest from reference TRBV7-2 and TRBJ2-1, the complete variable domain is GAGVSQSPSNKVTEKGKDVELRCDPISGHTALYWYRQSLGQGLEFLIYFQGNSAPDKSGLPSDRFSAERTGGSVSTLTIQRTQQEDSAVYLCASSSRGTAANEQFFGPGTRLTVL.

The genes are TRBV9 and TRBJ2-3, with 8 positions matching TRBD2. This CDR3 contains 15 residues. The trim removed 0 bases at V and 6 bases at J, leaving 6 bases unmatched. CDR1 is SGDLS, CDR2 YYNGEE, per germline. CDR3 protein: CASSVASRGGDTQYF. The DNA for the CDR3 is TGTGCCAGCAGCGTAGCTAGCCGGGGGGGGGATACGCAGTATTTT.

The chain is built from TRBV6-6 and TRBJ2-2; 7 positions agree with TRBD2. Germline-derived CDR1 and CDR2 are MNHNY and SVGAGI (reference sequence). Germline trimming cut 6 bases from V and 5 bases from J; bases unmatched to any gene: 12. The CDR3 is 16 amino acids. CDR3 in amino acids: CASRDPWRETTGELFF. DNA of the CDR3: TGTGCCAGCAGAGACCCTTGGCGGGAGACGACCGGGGAGCTGTTTTTT.